This T cell receptor (beta chain) was identified during a study of T-cell memory formation after mild COVID-19 (dated by TCRdb to the early 2020s). Context from the whole study: TCR sequence clusters from the two donors were found to be largely donor specific. In two donors, T-cell clones that expanded and contracted after mild COVID-19 were followed by sequencing TCRalpha and TCRbeta repertoires longitudinally. The cohort comprised two young, previously healthy adult volunteers, one female and one male. Overall results and qualifications from the work: The study covered only a couple of mild cases, and larger cohorts including severe cases with pre-infection samples were considered necessary. Some responding clones were detected in pre-infection memory, suggesting pre-existing cross-reactive memory T cells joined the SARS-CoV-2 response. From day 15 to 85, contracting clones showed balanced CD4/CD8 phenotypes, whereas a second wave of clones that expanded from day 15 to 37 leaned towards CD4+. Contracting CD4+ clones were located mainly in the CM and EM memory subsets, whereas CD8+ clones were found to be enriched in EMRA. Whether the second-wave clones peaking on day 37 were SARS-CoV-2 specific was not confirmed.

Comments on this clonotype: No cognate antigen has been identified for it. Base qualities are not recorded, but no much larger clone differs from it by a single base.

The CDR3 contains 14 residues, cysteine and phenylalanine counted. Just the 42-base CDR3 DNA is kept, in frame starting at base 1. The germline V gene supplies CDR1 MNHEY and CDR2 SVGAGI. Relative to germline, V is 6 bases shorter and J is 0 bases shorter, with 11 bases between their ends. Sequenced on an Illumina NovaSeq 6000. TCRalpha and TCRbeta cDNA libraries were constructed by 5'RACE with constant-segment primers, with sample barcodes and unique molecular identifiers being introduced. Trizol reagent was used to extract RNA from every sample. Library amplification was performed in two PCR steps, and a second sample barcode and Illumina TruSeq adapters were introduced in the second step. The libraries were sequenced on an Illumina NovaSeq using 2 x 150 bp paired-end reads. The paper's processing steps were these. Reads were demultiplexed and collapsed into UMI-guided consensus sequences with migec v1.2.7. Using mixcr v2.1.11, UMI consensuses were aligned to TRA and TRB V and J templates and then assembled into clonotypes. A clonotype was counted as expanded or contracted only when both edgeR and NoisET called the clonotype significant, with the noise models trained on biological replicates. For edgeR calls, a false discovery rate-adjusted p below 0.01 and a log2 fold-change threshold of 1 were applied. As an exploratory analysis of dynamics, PCA with hierarchical clustering was applied to max-normalized trajectories of the 1000 most abundant clonotypes. The CD4 or CD8 phenotype of responding clones was assigned using the separately sequenced CD4+ and CD8+ repertoires. The public reads were reprocessed in TCRdb via fastp at Q25 and MiXCR, keeping in-frame beta chains. Rows with a matching CDR3 protein are joined into one entry that keeps the most common DNA and genes. TCRdb's processing, not the authors', yielded these V and J calls. The sample table records some 440,000 distinct CDR3 sequences; 25% of these occur just once. Jointly, the top ten make up around 12% of the sample.

PBMCs were isolated by Ficoll-Paque density gradient centrifugation. The chain joins TRBV6-5 to TRBJ1-2, and possibly TRBD1, on 6 matching bases. The source of this sequence is an adult woman who had mild COVID-19 (a few samples of this study predate the infection). The sample titles of this study are shuffled in the database, so cell type and time point are left out; the donor was told from shared clones. Material for sequencing was PBMCs or a T cell subset sorted from them (not recorded which). At the DNA level, the sequence is TGTGCCAGCAGGGGGGCGGGAACTAACTATGGCTACACCTTC. Its translation is CASRGAGTNYGYTF.